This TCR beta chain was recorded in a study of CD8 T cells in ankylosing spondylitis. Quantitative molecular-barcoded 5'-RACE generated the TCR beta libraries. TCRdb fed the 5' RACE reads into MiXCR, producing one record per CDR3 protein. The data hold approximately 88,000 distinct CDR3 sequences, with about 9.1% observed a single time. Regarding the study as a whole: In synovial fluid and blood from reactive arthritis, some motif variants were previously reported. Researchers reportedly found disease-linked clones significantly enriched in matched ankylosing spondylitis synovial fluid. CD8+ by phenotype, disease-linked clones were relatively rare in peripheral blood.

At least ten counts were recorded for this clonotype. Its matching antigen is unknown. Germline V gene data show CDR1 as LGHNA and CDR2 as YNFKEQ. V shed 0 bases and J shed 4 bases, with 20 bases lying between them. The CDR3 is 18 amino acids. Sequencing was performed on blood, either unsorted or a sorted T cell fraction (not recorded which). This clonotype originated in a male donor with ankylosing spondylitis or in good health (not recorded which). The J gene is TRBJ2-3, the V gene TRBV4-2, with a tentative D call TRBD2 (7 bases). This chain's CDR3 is CASSQEQPGGHSADTQYF. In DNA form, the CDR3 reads TGTGCCAGCAGCCAAGAGCAGCCGGGGGGACACTCGGCAGATACGCAGTATTTT.